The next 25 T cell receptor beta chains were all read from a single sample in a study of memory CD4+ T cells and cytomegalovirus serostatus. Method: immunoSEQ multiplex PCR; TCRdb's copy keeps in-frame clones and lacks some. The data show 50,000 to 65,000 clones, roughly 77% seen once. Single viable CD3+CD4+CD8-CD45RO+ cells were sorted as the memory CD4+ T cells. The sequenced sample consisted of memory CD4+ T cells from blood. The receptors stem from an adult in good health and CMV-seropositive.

CDR3 region: CASSPNTGSGGYTF. The CDR3 region has the DNA TGTGCCAGCAGCCCGAACACAGGGTCCGGTGGCTACACCTTC. The chain employs TRBV11-3 and TRBJ1-2, with D possibly matching TRBD1 (6 bases). Germline-derived CDR1 and CDR2 are SGHNT and YENEEA. The length of the CDR3 is 14 residues. With 5 bases removed from V and 7 bases from J, the gap between germline ends came to 17 bases.

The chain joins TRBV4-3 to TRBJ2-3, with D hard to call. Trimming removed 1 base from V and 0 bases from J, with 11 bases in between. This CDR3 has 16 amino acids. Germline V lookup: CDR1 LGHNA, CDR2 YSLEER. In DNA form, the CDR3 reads TGCGCCAGCAGCCAAGGGCTGAAGGCTAGCACAGATACGCAGTATTTT. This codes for CASSQGLKASTDTQYF.

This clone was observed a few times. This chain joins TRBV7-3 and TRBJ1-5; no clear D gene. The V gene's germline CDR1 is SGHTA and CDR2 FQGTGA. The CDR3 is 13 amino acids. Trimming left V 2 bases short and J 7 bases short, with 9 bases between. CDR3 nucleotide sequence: TGTGCCAGCAGCTTACTTAAAGGGCAGCCCCAGCATTTT. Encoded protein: CASSLLKGQPQHF.

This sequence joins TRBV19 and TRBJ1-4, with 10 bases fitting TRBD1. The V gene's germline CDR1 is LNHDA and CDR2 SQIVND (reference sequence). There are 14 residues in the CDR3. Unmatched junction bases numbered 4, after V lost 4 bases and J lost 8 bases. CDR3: CASSNPGQGEKLFF. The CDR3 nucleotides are TGTGCCAGTAGTAACCCGGGACAGGGGGAAAAACTGTTTTTT.

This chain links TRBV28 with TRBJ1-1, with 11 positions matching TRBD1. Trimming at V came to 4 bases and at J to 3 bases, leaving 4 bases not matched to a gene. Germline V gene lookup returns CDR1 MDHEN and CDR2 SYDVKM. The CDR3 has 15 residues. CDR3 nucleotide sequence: TGTGCCAGCAGTTGGACAGGGGGCGGTGACACTGAAGCTTTCTTT. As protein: CASSWTGGGDTEAFF.

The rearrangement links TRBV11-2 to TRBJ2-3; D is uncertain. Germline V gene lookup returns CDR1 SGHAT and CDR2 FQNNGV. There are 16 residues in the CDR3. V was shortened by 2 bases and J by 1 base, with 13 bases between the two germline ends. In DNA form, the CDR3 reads TGTGCCAGCAGCTTACCCCTCCTGGGCGGCACAGATACGCAGTATTTT. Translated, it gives CASSLPLLGGTDTQYF.

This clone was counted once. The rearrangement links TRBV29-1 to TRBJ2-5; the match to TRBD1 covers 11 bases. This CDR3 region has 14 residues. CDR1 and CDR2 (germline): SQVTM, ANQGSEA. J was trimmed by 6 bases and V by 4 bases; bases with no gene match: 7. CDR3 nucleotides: TGCAGCGTTGTAGGGACAGGGGGGGGAAAGACCCAGTACTTC. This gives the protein CSVVGTGGGKTQYF.

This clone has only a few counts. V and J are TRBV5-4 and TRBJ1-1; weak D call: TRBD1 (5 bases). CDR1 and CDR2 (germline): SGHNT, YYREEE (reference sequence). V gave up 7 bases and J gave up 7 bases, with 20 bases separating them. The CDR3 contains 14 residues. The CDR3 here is CASFARGSKSEAFF. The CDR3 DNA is TGTGCCAGCTTCGCGAGGGGCTCAAAGAGTGAAGCTTTCTTT.

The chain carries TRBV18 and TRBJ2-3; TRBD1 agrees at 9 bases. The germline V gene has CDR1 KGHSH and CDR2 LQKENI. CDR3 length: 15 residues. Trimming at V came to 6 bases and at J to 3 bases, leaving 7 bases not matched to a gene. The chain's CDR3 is CASSGQGMGTDTQYF. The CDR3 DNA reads TGTGCCAGCTCTGGACAGGGGATGGGGACAGATACGCAGTATTTT.

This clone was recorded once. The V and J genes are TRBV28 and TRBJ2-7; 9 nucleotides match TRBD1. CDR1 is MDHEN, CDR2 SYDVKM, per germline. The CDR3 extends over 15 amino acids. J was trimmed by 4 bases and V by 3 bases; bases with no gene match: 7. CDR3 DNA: TGTGCCAGCAGTTTCTCGGGGACAGGGAGTTACGAGCAGTACTTC. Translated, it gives CASSFSGTGSYEQYF.

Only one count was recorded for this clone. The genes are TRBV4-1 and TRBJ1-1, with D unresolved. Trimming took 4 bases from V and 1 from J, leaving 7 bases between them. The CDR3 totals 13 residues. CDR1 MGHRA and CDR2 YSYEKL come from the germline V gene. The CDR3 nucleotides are TGCGCCAGCAGCCGGGTCGAGAACACTGAAGCTTTCTTT. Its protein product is CASSRVENTEAFF.

CDR3 amino acids: CASSLRPNSYEQYV. As DNA, the CDR3 is TGTGCCAGCTCGCTGCGGCCTAACTCCTACGAGCAGTACGTC. V usage is TRBV18 and J usage is TRBJ2-7; D unclear. CDR1 is KGHSH and CDR2 is LQKENI in the germline V gene. Trimming took 6 bases from V and 0 from J, leaving 12 bases between them. This CDR3 is 14 amino acids long.

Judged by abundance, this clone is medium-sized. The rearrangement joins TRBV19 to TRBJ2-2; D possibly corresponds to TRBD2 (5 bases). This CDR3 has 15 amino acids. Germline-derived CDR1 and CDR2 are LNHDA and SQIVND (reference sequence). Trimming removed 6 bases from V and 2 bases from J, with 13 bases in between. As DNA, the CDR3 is TGTGCCAGTAGCCGAACGGGATTCAACACCGGGGAGCTGTTTTTT. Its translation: CASSRTGFNTGELFF.

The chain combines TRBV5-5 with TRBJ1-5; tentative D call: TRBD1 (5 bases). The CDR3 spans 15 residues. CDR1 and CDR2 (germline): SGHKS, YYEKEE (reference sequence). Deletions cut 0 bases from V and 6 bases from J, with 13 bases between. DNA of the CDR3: TGTGCCAGCAGCTTGGCGGGGCAGCCACTTCAGCCCCAGCATTTT. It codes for CASSLAGQPLQPQHF.

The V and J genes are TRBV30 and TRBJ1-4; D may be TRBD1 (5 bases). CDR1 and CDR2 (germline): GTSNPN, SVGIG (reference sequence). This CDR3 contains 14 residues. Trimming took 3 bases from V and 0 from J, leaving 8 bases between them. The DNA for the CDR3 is TGTGCCTGGAGCGGGACTGCAACTAATGAAAAACTGTTTTTT. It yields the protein CAWSGTATNEKLFF.

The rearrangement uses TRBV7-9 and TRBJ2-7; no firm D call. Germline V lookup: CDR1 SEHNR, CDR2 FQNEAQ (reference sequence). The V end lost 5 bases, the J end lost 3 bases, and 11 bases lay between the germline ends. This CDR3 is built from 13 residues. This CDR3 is CASSPNSGYEQYF. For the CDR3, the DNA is TGTGCCAGCAGCCCCAATTCGGGCTACGAGCAGTACTTC. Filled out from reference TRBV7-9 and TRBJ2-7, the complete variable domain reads DTGVSQNPRHKITKRGQNVTFRCDPISEHNRLYWYRQTLGQGPEFLTYFQNEAQLEKSRLLSDRFSAERPKGSFSTLEIQRTEQGDSAMYLCASSPNSGYEQYFGPGTRLTVT.

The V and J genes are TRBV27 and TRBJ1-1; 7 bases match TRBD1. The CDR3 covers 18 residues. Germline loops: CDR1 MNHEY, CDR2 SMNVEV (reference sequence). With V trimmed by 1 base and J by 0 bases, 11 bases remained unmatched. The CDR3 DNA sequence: TGTGCCAGCAGTTTATTATTCGGAAACAGGGGAATGAACACTGAAGCTTTCTTT. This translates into CASSLLFGNRGMNTEAFF.

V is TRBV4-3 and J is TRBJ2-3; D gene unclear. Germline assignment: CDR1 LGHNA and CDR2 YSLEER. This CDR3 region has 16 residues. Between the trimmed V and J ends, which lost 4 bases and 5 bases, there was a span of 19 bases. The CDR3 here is CASSPLGVGFLDTQYF. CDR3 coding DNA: TGCGCCAGCAGCCCCCTTGGAGTGGGGTTTTTAGATACGCAGTATTTT.

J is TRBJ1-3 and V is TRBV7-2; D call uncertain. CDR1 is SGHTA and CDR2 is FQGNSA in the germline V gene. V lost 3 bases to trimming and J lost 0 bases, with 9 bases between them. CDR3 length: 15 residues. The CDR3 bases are TGTGCCAGCAGCTTCGAAGGATCCTCTGGAAACACCATATATTTT. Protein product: CASSFEGSSGNTIYF.

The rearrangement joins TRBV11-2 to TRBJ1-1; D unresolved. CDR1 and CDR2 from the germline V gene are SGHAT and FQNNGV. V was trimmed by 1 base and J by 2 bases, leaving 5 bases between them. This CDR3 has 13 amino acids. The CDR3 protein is CASSLVGNTEAFF. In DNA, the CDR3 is TGTGCCAGCAGCTTAGTAGGTAACACTGAAGCTTTCTTT.

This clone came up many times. Here the CDR3 reads CASSLTGVGGELFF. In nucleotides, the CDR3 is TGTGCCAGCAGCCTCACAGGGGTCGGCGGGGAGCTGTTTTTT. The V gene is TRBV2, the J gene TRBJ2-2; 7 nucleotides agree with TRBD1. This CDR3 comprises 14 residues. Germline CDR1 reads SNHLY; CDR2 reads FYNNEI. The trim removed 6 bases at V and 7 bases at J, leaving 8 bases unmatched.

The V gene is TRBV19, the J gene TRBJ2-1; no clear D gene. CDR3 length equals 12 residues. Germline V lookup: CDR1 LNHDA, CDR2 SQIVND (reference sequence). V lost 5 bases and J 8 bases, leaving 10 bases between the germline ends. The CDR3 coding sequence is TGTGCCAGTAGTGAATACCTGGATGAGCAGTTCTTC. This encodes CASSEYLDEQFF.

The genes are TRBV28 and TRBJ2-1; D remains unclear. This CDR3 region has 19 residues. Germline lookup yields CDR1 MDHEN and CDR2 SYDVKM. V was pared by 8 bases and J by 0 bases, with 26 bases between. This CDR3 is CASGLISLSHKSSYNEQFF. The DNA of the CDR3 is TGTGCCAGCGGTCTCATCTCTCTCTCTCACAAAAGCTCCTACAATGAGCAGTTCTTC.

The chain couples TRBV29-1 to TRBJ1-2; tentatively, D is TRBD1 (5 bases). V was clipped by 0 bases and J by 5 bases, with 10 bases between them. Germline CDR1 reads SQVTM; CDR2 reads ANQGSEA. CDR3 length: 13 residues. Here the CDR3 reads CSVEEQAGYGYTF. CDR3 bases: TGCAGCGTTGAAGAACAGGCTGGATATGGCTACACCTTC.

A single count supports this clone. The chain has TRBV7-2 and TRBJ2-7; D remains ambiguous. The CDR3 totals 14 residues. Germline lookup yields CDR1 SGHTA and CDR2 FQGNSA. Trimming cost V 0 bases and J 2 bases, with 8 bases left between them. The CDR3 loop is CASSLAGPTYEQYF. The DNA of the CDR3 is TGTGCCAGCAGCTTAGCGGGCCCTACCTACGAGCAGTACTTC. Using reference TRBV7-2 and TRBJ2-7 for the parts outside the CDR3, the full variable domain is GAGVSQSPSNKVTEKGKDVELRCDPISGHTALYWYRQSLGQGLEFLIYFQGNSAPDKSGLPSDRFSAERTGGSVSTLTIQRTQQEDSAVYLCASSLAGPTYEQYFGPGTRLTVT.